The T cell receptor beta chain described here comes from a study of blood T cell repertoires in COVID-19. Study as a whole: The United States, Italy and Spain provided the acute and convalescent COVID-19 samples. Sample material is recorded as cDNA or gDNA derived from T cells, B-cell-depleted T cells, or PBMCs.

In germline, CDR1 is SGHDT, CDR2 YYEEEE. V lost 4 bases to trimming and J lost 3 bases; unmatched junction nucleotides: 6. This CDR3 is built from 14 residues. A single count supports this clone. In the original processing: Quantification of nucleated cells was approximated via reference gene primer amplification. TCRdb's copy holds only in-frame clones and misses some; the assay was immunoSEQ multiplex PCR. V and J calls and clone size are as listed in that table; D and trimming were resolved from the DNA. The sample yields around 130,000 clones, about 74% seen once. The origin of this receptor is a man aged 45-65 years with acute or convalescent COVID-19. The genes are TRBV5-6 and TRBJ1-1, with 7 positions matching TRBD1. The sample comprised peripheral blood. CDR3 coding DNA: TGTGCCAGCAGCCCCTTCGACAGGGACACTGAAGCTTTCTTT. Its translation is CASSPFDRDTEAFF.